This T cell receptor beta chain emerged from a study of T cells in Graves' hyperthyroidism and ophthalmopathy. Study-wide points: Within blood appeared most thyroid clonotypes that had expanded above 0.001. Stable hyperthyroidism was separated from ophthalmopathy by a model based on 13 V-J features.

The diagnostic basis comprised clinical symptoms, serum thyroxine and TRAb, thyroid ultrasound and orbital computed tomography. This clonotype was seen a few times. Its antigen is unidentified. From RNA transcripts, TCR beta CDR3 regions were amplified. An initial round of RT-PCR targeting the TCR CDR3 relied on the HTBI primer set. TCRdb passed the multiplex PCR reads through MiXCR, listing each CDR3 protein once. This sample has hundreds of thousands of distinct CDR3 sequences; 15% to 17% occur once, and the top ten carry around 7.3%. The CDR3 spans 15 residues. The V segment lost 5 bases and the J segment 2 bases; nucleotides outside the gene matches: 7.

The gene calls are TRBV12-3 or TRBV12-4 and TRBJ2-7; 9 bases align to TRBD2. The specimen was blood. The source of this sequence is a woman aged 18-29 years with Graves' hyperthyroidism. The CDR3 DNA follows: TGTGCCAGCAGTGAAGGGAGCGGGGGGACCTACGAGCAGTACTTC. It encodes CASSEGSGGTYEQYF.